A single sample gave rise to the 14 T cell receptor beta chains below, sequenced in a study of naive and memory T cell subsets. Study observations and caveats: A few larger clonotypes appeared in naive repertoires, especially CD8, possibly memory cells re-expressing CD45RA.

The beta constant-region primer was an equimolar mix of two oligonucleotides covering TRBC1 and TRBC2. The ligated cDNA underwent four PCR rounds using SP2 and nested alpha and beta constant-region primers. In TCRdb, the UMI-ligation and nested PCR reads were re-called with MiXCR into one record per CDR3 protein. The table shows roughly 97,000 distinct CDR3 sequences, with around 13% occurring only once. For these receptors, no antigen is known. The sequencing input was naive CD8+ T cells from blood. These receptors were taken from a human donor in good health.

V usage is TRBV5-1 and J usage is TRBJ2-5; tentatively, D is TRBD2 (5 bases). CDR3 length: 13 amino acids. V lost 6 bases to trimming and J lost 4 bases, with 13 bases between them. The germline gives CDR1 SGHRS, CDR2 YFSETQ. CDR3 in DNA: TGCGCCAGCATCCTTCGGACTGTAGAGACCCAGTACTTC. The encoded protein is CASILRTVETQYF.

CDR3 amino acids: CAISESGGHGYTF. The CDR3 DNA sequence: TGTGCCATCAGTGAGTCGGGAGGCCATGGCTACACCTTC. The rearrangement uses TRBV10-3 and TRBJ1-2; no definite D call. Germline CDR1 and CDR2: ENHRY and SYGVKD. Between the trimmed V and J ends, which lost 0 bases and 6 bases, there was a span of 8 bases. CDR3 length: 13 residues.

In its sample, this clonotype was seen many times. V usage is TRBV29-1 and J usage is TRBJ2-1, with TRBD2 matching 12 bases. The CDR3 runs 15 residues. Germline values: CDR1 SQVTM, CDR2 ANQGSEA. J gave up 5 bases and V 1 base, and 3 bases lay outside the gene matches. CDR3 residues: CSVEVLAGGDNEQFF. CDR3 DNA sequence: TGCAGCGTTGAAGTTCTAGCGGGAGGGGACAATGAGCAGTTCTTC.

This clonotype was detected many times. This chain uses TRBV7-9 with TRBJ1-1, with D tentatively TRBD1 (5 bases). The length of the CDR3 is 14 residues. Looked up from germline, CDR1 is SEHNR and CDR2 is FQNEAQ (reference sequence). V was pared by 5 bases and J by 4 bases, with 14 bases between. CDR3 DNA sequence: TGTGCCAGCAGCCCCGCCGGGGGGGTCACTGAAGCTTTCTTT. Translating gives CASSPAGGVTEAFF.

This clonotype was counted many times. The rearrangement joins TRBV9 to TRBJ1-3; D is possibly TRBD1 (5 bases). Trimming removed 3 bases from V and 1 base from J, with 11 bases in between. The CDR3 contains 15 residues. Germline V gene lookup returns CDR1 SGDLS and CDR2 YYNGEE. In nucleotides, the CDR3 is TGTGCCAGCAGCGCGACCGGGACTTCTGGAAACACCATATATTTT. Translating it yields CASSATGTSGNTIYF.

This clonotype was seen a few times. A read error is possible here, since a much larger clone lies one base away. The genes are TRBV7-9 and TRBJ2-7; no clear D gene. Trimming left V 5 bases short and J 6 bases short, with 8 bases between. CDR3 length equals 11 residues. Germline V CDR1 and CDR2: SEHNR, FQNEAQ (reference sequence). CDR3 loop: CASSQGSEQYF. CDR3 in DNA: TGTGCCAGCAGCCAAGGGTCCGAGCAGTACTTC.

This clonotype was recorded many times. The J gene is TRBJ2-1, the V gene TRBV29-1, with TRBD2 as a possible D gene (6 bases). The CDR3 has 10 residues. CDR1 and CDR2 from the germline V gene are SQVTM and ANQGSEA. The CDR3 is CSIARGEQFF. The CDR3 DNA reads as TGCAGTATTGCTCGGGGGGAGCAGTTCTTC.

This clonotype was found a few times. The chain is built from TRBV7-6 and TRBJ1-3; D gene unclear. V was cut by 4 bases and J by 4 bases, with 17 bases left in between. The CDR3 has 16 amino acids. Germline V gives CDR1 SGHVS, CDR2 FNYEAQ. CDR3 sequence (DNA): TGTGCCAGCAGCTCCCCCCGGACCGAACCAGGAAACACCATATATTTT. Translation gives CASSSPRTEPGNTIYF.

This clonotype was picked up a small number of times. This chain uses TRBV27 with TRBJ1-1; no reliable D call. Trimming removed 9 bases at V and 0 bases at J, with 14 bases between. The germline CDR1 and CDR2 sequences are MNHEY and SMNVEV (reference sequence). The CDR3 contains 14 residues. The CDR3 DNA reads TGTGCCAGTTCCGACTCATTAATGAACACTGAAGCTTTCTTT. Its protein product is CASSDSLMNTEAFF.

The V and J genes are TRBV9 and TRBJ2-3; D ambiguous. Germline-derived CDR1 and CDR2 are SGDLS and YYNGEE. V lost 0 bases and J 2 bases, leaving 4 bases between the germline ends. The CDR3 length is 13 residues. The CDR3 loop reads CASSVGATDTQYF. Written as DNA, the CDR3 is TGTGCCAGCAGCGTAGGGGCCACAGATACGCAGTATTTT.

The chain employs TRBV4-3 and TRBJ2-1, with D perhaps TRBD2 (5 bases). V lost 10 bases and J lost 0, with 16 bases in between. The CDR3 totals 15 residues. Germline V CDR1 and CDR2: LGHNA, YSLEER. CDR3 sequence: CATTSGLDSYNEQFF. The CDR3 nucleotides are TGCGCCACCACTTCCGGACTCGACTCCTACAATGAGCAGTTCTTC.

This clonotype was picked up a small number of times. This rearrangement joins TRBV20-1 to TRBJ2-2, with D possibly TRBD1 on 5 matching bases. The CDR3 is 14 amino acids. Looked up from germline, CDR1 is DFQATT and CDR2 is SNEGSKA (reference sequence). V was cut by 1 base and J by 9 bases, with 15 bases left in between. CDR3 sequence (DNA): TGCAGTGCTAGAGCTAAGACAGCCCGTAGGGAGCTGTTTTTT. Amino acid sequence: CSARAKTARRELFF.

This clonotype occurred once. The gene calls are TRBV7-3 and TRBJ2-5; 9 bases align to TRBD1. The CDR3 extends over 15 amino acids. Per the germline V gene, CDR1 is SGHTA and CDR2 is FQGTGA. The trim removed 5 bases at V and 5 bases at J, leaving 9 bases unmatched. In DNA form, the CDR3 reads TGTGCCAGCAGCCCCCGGACAGGGGTCCTCGAGACCCAGTACTTC. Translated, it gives CASSPRTGVLETQYF. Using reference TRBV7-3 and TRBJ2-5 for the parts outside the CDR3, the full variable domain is GAGVSQTPSNKVTEKGKYVELRCDPISGHTALYWYRQSLGQGPEFLIYFQGTGAADDSGLPNDRFFAVRPEGSVSTLKIQRTERGDSAVYLCASSPRTGVLETQYFGPGTRLLVL.

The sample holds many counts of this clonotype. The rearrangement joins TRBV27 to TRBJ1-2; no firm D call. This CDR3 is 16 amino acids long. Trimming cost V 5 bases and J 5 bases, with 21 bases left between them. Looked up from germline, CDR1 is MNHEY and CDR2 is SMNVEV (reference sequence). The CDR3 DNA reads TGTGCCAGCAGTCCCGGGAGCATGTCCTTCACATATGGCTACACCTTC. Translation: CASSPGSMSFTYGYTF.